This entry concerns a single T cell receptor beta chain. The data were obtained in a study of blood T cells in healthy people across ages. The second PCR ran roughly 7 to 12 cycles with a sample-barcoded 5' primer and J-beta primers. Every cDNA molecule carried a tag from a template-switch adaptor bearing 12 random nucleotides. MiXCR, applied by TCRdb to the 5' RACE reads, yields one record per CDR3 protein. The sample includes more than 600,000 distinct CDR3 sequences, roughly 25% of them seen just once. These records were also assigned to another study, of T cells of mothers and their children. That report notes: Unrelated pairs and related pairs have their TCR recombination output shaped similarly by thymic selection.

The receptor was derived from a boy aged 5-17 years in good health. Sequenced: blood.

For the CDR3, the DNA is TGCGCCAGCAGCCAGCCTACCGGGACAGGGGGCTACGAGCAGTACTTC. Translating it yields CASSQPTGTGGYEQYF. The chain carries TRBV4-1 and TRBJ2-7; 11 positions match TRBD1. Germline V lookup: CDR1 MGHRA, CDR2 YSYEKL. The trim removed 3 bases at V and 3 bases at J, leaving 7 bases unmatched. The CDR3 covers 16 residues.